These 28 T cell receptor beta chains came from one sample sequenced in a study of blood T cells in healthy people across ages. Using a J-beta primer mix together with a sample-barcoded 5' primer, a second PCR was run for about 6 to 11 cycles. TCRdb re-called the 5' RACE reads through MiXCR, storing one row per CDR3 protein. The table has roughly 1 million distinct CDR3 sequences, less than 25% seen once. These sequences were also reported in another study, on T cells of mothers and their children.

The specimen sequenced was blood. These TCRs come from a girl between 2 and 10 years old in good health.

The chain recombines TRBV5-1 with TRBJ2-7; TRBD2 matches 9 bases. J was trimmed by 7 bases and V by 1 base; bases with no gene match: 9. The CDR3 is 15 residues long. Germline V gene data show CDR1 as SGHRS and CDR2 as YFSETQ. CDR3 region: CASSLLASGAEEQYF. CDR3 sequence (DNA): TGCGCCAGCAGCTTGTTGGCTAGCGGGGCGGAAGAGCAGTACTTC.

The CDR3 sequence: CASSSPSTNEKLFF. CDR3 coding DNA: TGTGCCAGCAGTTCACCTTCAACTAATGAAAAACTGTTTTTT. The chain links TRBV6-5 to TRBJ1-4; no clear D. The germline CDR1 and CDR2 sequences are MNHEY and SVGAGI. The CDR3 totals 14 residues. Between the trimmed V and J ends, which lost 4 bases and 0 bases, there was a span of 6 bases.

This clonotype was counted only a few times. The V gene is TRBV27, the J gene TRBJ1-5, with a weak D call TRBD1 (6 bases). CDR1 and CDR2 from the germline V gene are MNHEY and SMNVEV (reference sequence). V dropped 7 bases and J dropped 0 bases, with 22 bases sitting between them. The length of the CDR3 is 18 residues. Here the CDR3 DNA reads TGTGCCAGCACCCTGAGGGGGGGATCTGAAAATAGCAATCAGCCCCAGCATTTT. As protein: CASTLRGGSENSNQPQHF.

This chain joins TRBV25-1 and TRBJ2-2; D tentatively reads TRBD1 or TRBD2 (5 bases each). The CDR3 has 14 amino acids. CDR1 and CDR2 (germline): MGHDK, SYGVNS. Trimming took off 1 base at V and 6 bases at J, with 9 bases between the two ends. This chain's CDR3 is CASSELLGAGELFF. CDR3 bases: TGTGCCAGCAGTGAATTACTGGGGGCCGGGGAGCTGTTTTTT.

V and J are TRBV6-1 and TRBJ2-5, with 8 bases matching TRBD1. The V gene's germline CDR1 is MNHNS and CDR2 SASEGT. Unmatched junction bases numbered 10, after V lost 8 bases and J lost 5 bases. The CDR3 runs to 14 residues. Written as DNA, the CDR3 is TGTGCCAGCGGAGGACAGGGAGAGAGGGAGACCCAGTACTTC. Translating it yields CASGGQGERETQYF.

The rearrangement uses TRBV28 and TRBJ2-7; 10 bases align to TRBD1. Per germline, CDR1 MDHEN and CDR2 SYDVKM. V gave up 6 bases and J gave up 0 bases; unmatched junction bases: 11. This CDR3 spans 17 amino acids. The CDR3 coding sequence is TGTGCCAGCAGCCATACAACGGGACAGGGGCCCTCCTACGAGCAGTACTTC. Translated, it gives CASSHTTGQGPSYEQYF.

This chain uses TRBV4-3 with TRBJ2-1, with 7 nucleotides matching TRBD2. The length of the CDR3 is 14 residues. The V and J ends lost 5 bases and 9 bases, in that order; junction bases with no gene match: 10. The V gene's germline CDR1 is LGHNA and CDR2 YSLEER. The chain's CDR3 is CASSYRTSAAEQFF. The CDR3 bases are TGCGCCAGCAGCTATCGCACTAGCGCCGCTGAGCAGTTCTTC.

The gene calls are TRBV5-1 and TRBJ1-2; D ambiguous. CDR3 length: 12 residues. Germline V lookup: CDR1 SGHRS, CDR2 YFSETQ. V lost 4 bases and J 3 bases, leaving 7 bases between the germline ends. CDR3 amino acids: CASSNNDYGYTF. CDR3 DNA: TGCGCCAGCAGCAACAACGACTATGGCTACACCTTC.

Many counts were recorded for this clonotype. The junction and the germline gene differ at one end; a read error may be behind it. The V gene is TRBV7-2, the J gene TRBJ2-1; D remains ambiguous. The germline V gene has CDR1 SGHTA and CDR2 FQGNSA. The CDR3 consists of 12 residues. Here the CDR3 reads CASSLVYNEQFF. CDR3 coding DNA: TGCGCCAGCAGCTTGGTCTACAATGAGCAGTTCTTC.

The CDR3 bases are TGTGCTAGTGGTTGGAAAATCGGGACTAGTGGTTACTACGAGCAGTACTTC. Amino acid sequence: CASGWKIGTSGYYEQYF. The chain has TRBV12-5 and TRBJ2-5, with TRBD2 identical over 8 bases. The DNA end is a closer match to TRBJ2-7, so the J assignment may be wrong. CDR3 length equals 17 residues. The germline V gene has CDR1 LGHNT and CDR2 FRNRAP.

This clonotype was observed a handful of times. As DNA, the CDR3 is TGTGCCAGCAGCCAAGAAGCTACAGGGGGAGACTACGAGCAGTACTTC. It yields the protein CASSQEATGGDYEQYF. The chain couples TRBV4-2 to TRBJ2-5, with 8 bases aligning to TRBD1. The DNA end is more similar to TRBJ2-7, so the J call may be wrong. CDR3 length: 16 residues. CDR1 and CDR2 (germline): LGHNA, YNFKEQ.

V gene TRBV7-9 combines with J gene TRBJ2-1, with TRBD2 identical over 7 bases. Germline V gene sequence: CDR1 SEHNR, CDR2 FQNEAQ (reference sequence). The CDR3 length is 16 residues. V lost 0 bases to trimming and J lost 7 bases; unmatched junction nucleotides: 9. CDR3 sequence reads: CASSLAGGPVLNEQFF. The CDR3 region has the DNA TGTGCCAGCAGCTTAGCGGGAGGGCCAGTGCTTAATGAGCAGTTCTTC.

The J gene is TRBJ2-1, the V gene TRBV4-1, with D possibly being TRBD2 (7 bases). The CDR3 loop spans 17 amino acids. Trimming cost V 0 bases and J 3 bases, with 15 bases left between them. CDR1 and CDR2 from the germline V gene are MGHRA and YSYEKL. The CDR3 sequence: CASSQEVRGGFYNEQFF. The CDR3 DNA is TGCGCCAGCAGCCAAGAAGTGAGGGGGGGTTTCTACAATGAGCAGTTCTTC.

The rearrangement links TRBV5-1 to TRBJ2-5; D ambiguous. With 0 bases removed from V and 1 base from J, the gap between germline ends came to 10 bases. Germline CDR1 SGHRS, CDR2 YFSETQ. CDR3 length equals 15 residues. The CDR3 protein is CASSLETGPQETQYF. In DNA, the CDR3 is TGCGCCAGCAGCTTGGAGACCGGCCCCCAAGAGACCCAGTACTTC.

The chain carries TRBV10-3 and TRBJ2-1; D perhaps matches TRBD2 (5 bases). The V gene's germline CDR1 is ENHRY and CDR2 SYGVKD. The V end lost 6 bases, the J end lost 1 base, and 13 bases lay between the germline ends. The CDR3 contains 15 residues. The CDR3 DNA reads as TGTGCCATCAGAACAATTAGCGCGTCCTACAATGAGCAGTTCTTC. Amino acid sequence: CAIRTISASYNEQFF.

The chain recombines TRBV29-1 with TRBJ2-7; D could derive from TRBD1 or TRBD2 (5 bases each). The end of the DNA aligns better with TRBJ2-1, so the J call may be wrong. Germline V gene lookup returns CDR1 SQVTM and CDR2 ANQGSEA. This CDR3 region has 13 residues. The CDR3 DNA reads as TGCAGCGGTGGCCAGCGGACATACAATGAGCAGTTCTTC. Protein: CSGGQRTYNEQFF.

There are a few counts of this clonotype. The chain employs TRBV7-4 and TRBJ1-4, with 8 bases lining up with TRBD1. There are 15 residues in the CDR3. After removal of 1 base from V and 10 bases from J, the junction contained 8 bases not matched to a gene. Per the germline V gene, CDR1 is SGHVT and CDR2 is SQSDAQ. The CDR3 DNA follows: TGTGCCAGCAGCTTAGACGTGTCAGGGGGCGCAAAACTGTTTTTT. Protein product: CASSLDVSGGAKLFF.

The chain recombines TRBV13 with TRBJ2-3; D may be TRBD1 (6 bases). This CDR3 has 18 amino acids. The germline CDR1 and CDR2 sequences are PRHDT and FYEKMQ (reference sequence). V was pared by 0 bases and J by 2 bases, with 18 bases between. CDR3 amino acids: CASSLGEGVLKHTDTQYF. DNA of the CDR3: TGTGCCAGCAGCTTAGGCGAGGGGGTCCTGAAACACACAGATACGCAGTATTTT.

A few counts support this clonotype. J is TRBJ2-1 and V is TRBV27, with D unresolved. Trimming left V 8 bases short and J 4 bases short, with 18 bases between. The CDR3 is 15 amino acids. Germline values: CDR1 MNHEY, CDR2 SMNVEV (reference sequence). The CDR3 DNA reads TGTGCCAGCTCCTTAGGGTCCAAGGCTTACAATGAGCAGTTCTTC. This translates into CASSLGSKAYNEQFF.

Note on this clonotype: This may be a read error: a much more frequent sequence differs by one nucleotide. The chain has TRBV7-3 and TRBJ2-1; D perhaps matches TRBD2 (6 bases). Looked up from germline, CDR1 is SGHTA and CDR2 is FQGTGA. This CDR3 has 12 amino acids. CDR3 sequence (DNA): TGTTCCAGCAGCTTATGGGGGGATGAGCAGTTCTTC. Its translation is CSSSLWGDEQFF.

This chain links TRBV5-1 with TRBJ2-1; a weak D match, TRBD2 (6 bases). Germline V lookup: CDR1 SGHRS, CDR2 YFSETQ. This CDR3 is built from 13 residues. V lost 5 bases and J lost 5, with 11 bases in between. The CDR3 coding sequence is TGCGCCAGCAGAAGGGTAGCGGACAATGAGCAGTTCTTC. Its protein is CASRRVADNEQFF.

There are a few counts of this clonotype. This chain links TRBV7-8 with TRBJ1-3; D is unresolved. CDR3 length equals 13 residues. Germline lookup yields CDR1 SGHVS and CDR2 FQNEAQ. V gave up 2 bases and J gave up 4 bases, with 6 bases separating them. Here the CDR3 DNA reads TGTGCCAGCAGCTTACCGCCAGGAAACACCATATATTTT. This sequence encodes CASSLPPGNTIYF.

V and J are TRBV27 and TRBJ2-7; 10 bases match TRBD2. Germline CDR1 MNHEY, CDR2 SMNVEV (reference sequence). The CDR3 is 15 residues long. V gave up 3 bases and J gave up 3 bases; unmatched junction bases: 5. In DNA form, the CDR3 reads TGTGCCAGCAGTTTTCTTAGCGGGAGGAGCTACGAGCAGTACTTC. Its protein product is CASSFLSGRSYEQYF.

This chain uses TRBV7-2 with TRBJ2-3; either TRBD1 or TRBD2 may fit D (5 bases each). V lost 6 bases to trimming and J lost 6 bases, with 25 bases between them. Germline CDR1 and CDR2: SGHTA and FQGNSA. The CDR3 runs 17 residues. CDR3 bases: TGTGCCAGCAGTCGGGGTACCGGGACCCTGGTTGCGGATACGCAGTATTTT. It encodes CASSRGTGTLVADTQYF.

This chain links TRBV7-8 with TRBJ2-3, with 9 bases identical to TRBD1. Per the germline V gene, CDR1 is SGHVS and CDR2 is FQNEAQ. The trim removed 1 base at V and 1 base at J, leaving 6 bases unmatched. The CDR3 totals 17 residues. The DNA for the CDR3 is TGTGCCAGCAGCTTAGGGTACCGGACAGGGGGCACAGATACGCAGTATTTT. This gives the protein CASSLGYRTGGTDTQYF.

This clonotype has more than one count but fewer than ten. V usage is TRBV2 and J usage is TRBJ2-2; 7 nucleotides align to TRBD2. Germline V gene sequence: CDR1 SNHLY, CDR2 FYNNEI. V was pared by 0 bases and J by 4 bases, with 2 bases of the junction left unmatched. CDR3 length: 15 residues. The CDR3 sequence: CASSEAWGGTGELFF. In nucleotides, the CDR3 is TGTGCCAGCAGTGAAGCGTGGGGGGGCACCGGGGAGCTGTTTTTT.

The sample holds a few counts of this clonotype. The chain is built from TRBV2 and TRBJ2-5; 13 bases agree with TRBD2. The CDR3 is made up of 17 amino acids. Germline trimming cut 5 bases from V and 5 bases from J; bases unmatched to any gene: 11. CDR1 and CDR2 (germline): SNHLY, FYNNEI. Here the CDR3 DNA reads TGTGCCAGCAGTACCCCGACTAGCGGGAGGTTTGGGGAGACCCAGTACTTC. The encoded protein is CASSTPTSGRFGETQYF. Using reference TRBV2 and TRBJ2-5 for the parts outside the CDR3, the full variable domain is EPEVTQTPSHQVTQMGQEVILRCVPISNHLYFYWYRQILGQKVEFLVSFYNNEISEKSEIFDDQFSVERPDGSNFTLKIRSTKLEDSAMYFCASSTPTSGRFGETQYFGPGTRLLVL.

V gene TRBV9 combines with J gene TRBJ2-2, with unresolved D. V gave up 5 bases and J gave up 7 bases, with 9 bases separating them. The CDR3 is made up of 12 amino acids. Germline CDR1 is SGDLS and CDR2 is YYNGEE. The chain's CDR3 is CASSEMYGELFF. DNA of the CDR3: TGTGCCAGCAGTGAGATGTACGGGGAGCTGTTTTTT.